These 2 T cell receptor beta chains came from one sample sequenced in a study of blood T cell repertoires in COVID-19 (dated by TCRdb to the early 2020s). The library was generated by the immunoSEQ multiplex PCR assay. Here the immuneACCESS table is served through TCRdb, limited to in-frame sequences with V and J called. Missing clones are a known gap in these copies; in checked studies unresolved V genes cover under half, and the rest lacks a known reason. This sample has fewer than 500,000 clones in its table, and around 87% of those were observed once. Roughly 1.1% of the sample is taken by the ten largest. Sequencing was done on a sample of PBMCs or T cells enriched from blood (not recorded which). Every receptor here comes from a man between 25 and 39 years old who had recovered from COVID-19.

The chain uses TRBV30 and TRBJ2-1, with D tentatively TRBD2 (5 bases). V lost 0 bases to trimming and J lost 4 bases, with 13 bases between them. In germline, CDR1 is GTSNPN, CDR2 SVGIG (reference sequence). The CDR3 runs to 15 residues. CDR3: CAWSVGGQLYNEQFF. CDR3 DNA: TGTGCCTGGAGTGTCGGCGGGCAATTATACAATGAGCAGTTCTTC.

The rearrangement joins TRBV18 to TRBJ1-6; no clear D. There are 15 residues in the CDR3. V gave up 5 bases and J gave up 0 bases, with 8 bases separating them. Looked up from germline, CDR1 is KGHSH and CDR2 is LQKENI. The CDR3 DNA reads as TGTGCCAGCTCAAGAGACATCTCCTATAATTCACCCCTCCACTTT. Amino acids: CASSRDISYNSPLHF.